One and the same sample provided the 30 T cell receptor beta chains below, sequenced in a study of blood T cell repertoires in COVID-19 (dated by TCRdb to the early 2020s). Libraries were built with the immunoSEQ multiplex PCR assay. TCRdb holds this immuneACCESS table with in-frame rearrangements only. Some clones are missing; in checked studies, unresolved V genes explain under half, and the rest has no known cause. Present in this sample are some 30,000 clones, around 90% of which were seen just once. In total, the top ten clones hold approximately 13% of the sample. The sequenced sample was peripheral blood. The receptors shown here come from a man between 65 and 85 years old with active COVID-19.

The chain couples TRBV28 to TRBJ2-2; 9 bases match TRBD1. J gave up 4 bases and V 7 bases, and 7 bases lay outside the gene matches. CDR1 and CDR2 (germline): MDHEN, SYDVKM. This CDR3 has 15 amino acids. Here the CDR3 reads CASNLGTGRTGELFF. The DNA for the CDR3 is TGTGCCAGCAACCTCGGGACAGGGCGCACCGGGGAGCTGTTTTTT.

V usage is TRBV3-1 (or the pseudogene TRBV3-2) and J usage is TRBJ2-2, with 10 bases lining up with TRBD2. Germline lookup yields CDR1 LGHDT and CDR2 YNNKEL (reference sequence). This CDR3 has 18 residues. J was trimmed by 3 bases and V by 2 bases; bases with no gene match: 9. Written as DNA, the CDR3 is TGTGCCAGCAGCCAATTGTTCAGCGGGAGGGCCGACACCGGGGAGCTGTTTTTT. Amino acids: CASSQLFSGRADTGELFF.

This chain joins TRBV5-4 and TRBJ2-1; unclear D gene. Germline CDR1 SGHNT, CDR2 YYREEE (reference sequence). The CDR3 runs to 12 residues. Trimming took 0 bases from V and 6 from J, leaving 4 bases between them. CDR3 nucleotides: TGTGCCAGCAGCTTGGACGGCAATGAGCAGTTCTTC. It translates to CASSLDGNEQFF.

CDR3 sequence (DNA): TGTGCCAGTAGCAGGGGACAGGGGATTATCTATGGCTACACCTTC. This gives the protein CASSRGQGIIYGYTF. The rearrangement joins TRBV19 to TRBJ1-2, with 10 positions matching TRBD1. Germline V gene lookup returns CDR1 LNHDA and CDR2 SQIVND (reference sequence). The V and J ends lost 6 bases and 4 bases, in that order; junction bases with no gene match: 8. The CDR3 sequence is 15 residues long.

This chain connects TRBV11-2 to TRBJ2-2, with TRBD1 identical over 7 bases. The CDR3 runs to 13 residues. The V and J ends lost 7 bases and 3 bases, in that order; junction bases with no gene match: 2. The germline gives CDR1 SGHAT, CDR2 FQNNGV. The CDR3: CASTDRYTGELFF. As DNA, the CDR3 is TGTGCCAGCACGGACAGGTACACCGGGGAGCTGTTTTTT.

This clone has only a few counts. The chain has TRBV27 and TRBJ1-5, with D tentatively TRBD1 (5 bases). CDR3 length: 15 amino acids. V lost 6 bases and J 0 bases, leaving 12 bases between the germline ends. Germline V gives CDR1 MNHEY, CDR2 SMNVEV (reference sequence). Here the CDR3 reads CASRSGTVSNQPQHF. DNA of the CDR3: TGTGCCAGCAGATCCGGGACTGTTAGCAATCAGCCCCAGCATTTT.

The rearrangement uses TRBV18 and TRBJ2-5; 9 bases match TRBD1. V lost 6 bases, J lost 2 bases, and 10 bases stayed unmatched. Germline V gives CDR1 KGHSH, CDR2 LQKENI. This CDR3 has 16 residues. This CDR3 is CASSFGQGTLQETQYF. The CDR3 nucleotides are TGTGCCAGCTCTTTCGGACAGGGGACCCTACAAGAGACCCAGTACTTC. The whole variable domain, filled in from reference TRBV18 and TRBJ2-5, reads NAGVMQNPRHLVRRRGQEARLRCSPMKGHSHVYWYRQLPEEGLKFMVYLQKENIIDESGMPKERFSAEFPKEGPSILRIQQVVRGDSAAYFCASSFGQGTLQETQYFGPGTRLLVL.

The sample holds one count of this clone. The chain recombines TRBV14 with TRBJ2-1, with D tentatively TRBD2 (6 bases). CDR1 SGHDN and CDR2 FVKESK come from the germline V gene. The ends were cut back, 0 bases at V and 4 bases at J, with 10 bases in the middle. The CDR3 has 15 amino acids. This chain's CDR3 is CASSQDRGIYNEQFF. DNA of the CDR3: TGTGCCAGCAGCCAAGATCGGGGGATATACAATGAGCAGTTCTTC.

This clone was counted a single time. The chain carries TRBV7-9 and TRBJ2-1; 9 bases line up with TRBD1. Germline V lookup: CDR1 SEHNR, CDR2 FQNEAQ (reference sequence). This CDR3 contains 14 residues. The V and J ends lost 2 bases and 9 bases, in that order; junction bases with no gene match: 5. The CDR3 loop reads CASSLTGQGAEQFF. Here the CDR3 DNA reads TGTGCCAGCAGCTTAACGGGACAGGGAGCTGAGCAGTTCTTC. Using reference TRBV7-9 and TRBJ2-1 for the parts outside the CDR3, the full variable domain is DTGVSQNPRHKITKRGQNVTFRCDPISEHNRLYWYRQTLGQGPEFLTYFQNEAQLEKSRLLSDRFSAERPKGSFSTLEIQRTEQGDSAMYLCASSLTGQGAEQFFGPGTRLTVL.

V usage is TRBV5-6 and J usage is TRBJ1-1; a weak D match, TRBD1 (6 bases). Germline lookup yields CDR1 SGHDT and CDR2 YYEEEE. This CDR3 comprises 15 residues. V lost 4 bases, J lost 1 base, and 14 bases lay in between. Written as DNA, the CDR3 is TGTGCCAGCAGCCCCGTGGGGGCAGGGAACACTGAAGCTTTCTTT. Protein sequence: CASSPVGAGNTEAFF. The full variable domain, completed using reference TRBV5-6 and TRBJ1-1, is DAGVTQSPTHLIKTRGQQVTLRCSPKSGHDTVSWYQQALGQGPQFIFQYYEEEERQRGNFPDRFSGHQFPNYSSELNVNALLLGDSALYLCASSPVGAGNTEAFFGQGTRLTVV.

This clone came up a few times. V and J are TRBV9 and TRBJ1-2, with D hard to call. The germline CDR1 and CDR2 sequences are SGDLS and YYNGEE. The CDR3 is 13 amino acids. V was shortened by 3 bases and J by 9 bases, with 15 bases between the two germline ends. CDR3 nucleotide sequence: TGTGCCAGCAGCGGACGAGGGATAGATCGCTACACCTTC. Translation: CASSGRGIDRYTF. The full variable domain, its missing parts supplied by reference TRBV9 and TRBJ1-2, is DSGVTQTPKHLITATGQRVTLRCSPRSGDLSVYWYQQSLDQGLQFLIQYYNGEERAKGNILERFSAQQFPDLHSELNLSSLELGDSALYFCASSGRGIDRYTFGSGTRLTVV.

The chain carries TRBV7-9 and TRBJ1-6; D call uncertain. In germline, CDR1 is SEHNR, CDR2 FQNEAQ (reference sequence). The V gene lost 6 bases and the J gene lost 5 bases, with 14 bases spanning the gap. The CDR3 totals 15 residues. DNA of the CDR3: TGTGCCAGCAGTCGAGAATACCTCAATAATTCACCCCTCCACTTT. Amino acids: CASSREYLNNSPLHF.

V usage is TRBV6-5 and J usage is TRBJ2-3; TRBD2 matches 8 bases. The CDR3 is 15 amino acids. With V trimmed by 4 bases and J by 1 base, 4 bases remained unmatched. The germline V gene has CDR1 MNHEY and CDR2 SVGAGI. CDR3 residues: CASSSPAGGTDTQYF. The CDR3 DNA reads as TGTGCCAGCAGTTCCCCAGCGGGAGGCACAGATACGCAGTATTTT.

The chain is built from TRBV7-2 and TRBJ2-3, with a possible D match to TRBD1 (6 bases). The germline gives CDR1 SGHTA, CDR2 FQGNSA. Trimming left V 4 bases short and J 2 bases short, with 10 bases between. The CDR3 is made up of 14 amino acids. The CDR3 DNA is TGTGCCAGCAGCTCGGGACATTACACAGATACGCAGTATTTT. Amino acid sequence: CASSSGHYTDTQYF. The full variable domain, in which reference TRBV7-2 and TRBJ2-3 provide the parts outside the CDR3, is GAGVSQSPSNKVTEKGKDVELRCDPISGHTALYWYRQSLGQGLEFLIYFQGNSAPDKSGLPSDRFSAERTGGSVSTLTIQRTQQEDSAVYLCASSSGHYTDTQYFGPGTRLTVL.

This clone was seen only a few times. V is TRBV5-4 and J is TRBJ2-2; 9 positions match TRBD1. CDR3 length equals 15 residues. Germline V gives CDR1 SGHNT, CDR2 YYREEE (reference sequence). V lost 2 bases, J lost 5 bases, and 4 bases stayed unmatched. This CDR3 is CASSLVGQGTGELFF. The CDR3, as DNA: TGTGCCAGCAGCTTAGTCGGACAGGGGACCGGGGAGCTGTTTTTT.

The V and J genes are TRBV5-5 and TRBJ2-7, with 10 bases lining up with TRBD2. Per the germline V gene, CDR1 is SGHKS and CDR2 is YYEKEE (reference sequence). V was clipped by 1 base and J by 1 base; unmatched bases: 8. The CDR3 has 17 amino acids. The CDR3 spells CASSLSSGRTISYEQYF. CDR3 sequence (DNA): TGTGCCAGCAGCTTGAGTAGCGGGAGGACAATATCCTACGAGCAGTACTTC.

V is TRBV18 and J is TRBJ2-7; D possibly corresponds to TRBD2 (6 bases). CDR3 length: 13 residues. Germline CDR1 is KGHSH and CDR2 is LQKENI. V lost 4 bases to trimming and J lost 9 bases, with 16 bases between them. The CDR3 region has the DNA TGTGCCAGCTCACAAACCGGGGGTTTTGGGCAGTACTTC. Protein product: CASSQTGGFGQYF.

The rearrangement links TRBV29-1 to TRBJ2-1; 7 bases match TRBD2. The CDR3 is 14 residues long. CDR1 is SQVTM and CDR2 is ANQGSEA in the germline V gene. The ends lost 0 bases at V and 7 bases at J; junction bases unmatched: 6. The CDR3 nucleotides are TGCAGCGTTGAAGATGCGGGAGCGAGGAATGAGCAGTTCTTC. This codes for CSVEDAGARNEQFF.

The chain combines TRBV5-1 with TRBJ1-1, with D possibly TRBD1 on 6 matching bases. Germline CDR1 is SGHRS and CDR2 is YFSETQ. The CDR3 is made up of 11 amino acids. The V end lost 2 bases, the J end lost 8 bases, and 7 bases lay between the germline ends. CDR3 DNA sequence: TGCGCCAGCAGCTTAGGGGGAGAAGCTTTCTTT. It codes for CASSLGGEAFF.

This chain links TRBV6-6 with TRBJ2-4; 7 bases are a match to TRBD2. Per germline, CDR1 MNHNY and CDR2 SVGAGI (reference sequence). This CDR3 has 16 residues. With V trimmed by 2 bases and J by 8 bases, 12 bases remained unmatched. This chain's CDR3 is CASSYPAGPAGDIQYF. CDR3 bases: TGTGCCAGCAGTTACCCGGCAGGGCCCGCGGGGGACATTCAGTACTTC.

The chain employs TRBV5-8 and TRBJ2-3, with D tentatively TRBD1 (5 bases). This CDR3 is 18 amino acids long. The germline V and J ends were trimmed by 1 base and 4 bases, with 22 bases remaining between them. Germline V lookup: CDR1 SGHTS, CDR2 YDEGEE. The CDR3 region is CASSLSRMRTLGPDTQYF. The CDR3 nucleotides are TGTGCCAGCAGCTTGTCTCGGATGCGGACCCTGGGGCCAGATACGCAGTATTTT. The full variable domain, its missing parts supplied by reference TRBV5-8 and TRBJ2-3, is EAGVTQSPTHLIKTRGQQATLRCSPISGHTSVYWYQQALGLGLQFLLWYDEGEERNRGNFPPRFSGRQFPNYSSELNVNALELEDSALYLCASSLSRMRTLGPDTQYFGPGTRLTVL.

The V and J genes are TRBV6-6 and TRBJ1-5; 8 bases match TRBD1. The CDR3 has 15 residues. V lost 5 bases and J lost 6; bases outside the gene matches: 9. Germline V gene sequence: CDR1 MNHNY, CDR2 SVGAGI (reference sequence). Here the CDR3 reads CASSRLGQGIQPQHF. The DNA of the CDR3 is TGTGCCAGCAGTAGGCTCGGACAGGGTATTCAGCCCCAGCATTTT.

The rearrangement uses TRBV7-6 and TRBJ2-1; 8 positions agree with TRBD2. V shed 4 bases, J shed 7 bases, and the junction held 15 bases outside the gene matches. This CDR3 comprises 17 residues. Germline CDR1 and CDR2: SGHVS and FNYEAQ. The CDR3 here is CASSSQVPGTSENEQFF. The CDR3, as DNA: TGTGCCAGCAGCTCGCAGGTTCCCGGGACTAGTGAGAATGAGCAGTTCTTC.

The CDR3 loop reads CASSQAQDYGYTF. CDR3 coding DNA: TGCGCCAGCAGCCAAGCCCAGGACTATGGCTACACCTTC. V gene TRBV4-1 combines with J gene TRBJ1-2; no reliable D call. V shed 1 base and J shed 3 bases, with 6 bases lying between them. The CDR3 extends over 13 amino acids. Per the germline V gene, CDR1 is MGHRA and CDR2 is YSYEKL.

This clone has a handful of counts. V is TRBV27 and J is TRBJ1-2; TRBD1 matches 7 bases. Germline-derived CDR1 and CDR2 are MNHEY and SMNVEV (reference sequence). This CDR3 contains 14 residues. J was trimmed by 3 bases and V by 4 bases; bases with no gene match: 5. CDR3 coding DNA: TGTGCCAGCAGTTATCGAGGACAGGACTATGGCTACACCTTC. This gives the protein CASSYRGQDYGYTF.

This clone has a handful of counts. Here the CDR3 reads CASSRVGQAPNYGYTF. CDR3 in DNA: TGTGCCAGCTCACGAGTGGGACAGGCGCCTAACTATGGCTACACCTTC. The chain links TRBV18 to TRBJ1-2, with 8 bases aligning to TRBD1. The CDR3 covers 16 residues. Per germline, CDR1 KGHSH and CDR2 LQKENI. Losses at the gene ends were 4 bases for V and 0 bases for J; bases not matched to a gene: 7.

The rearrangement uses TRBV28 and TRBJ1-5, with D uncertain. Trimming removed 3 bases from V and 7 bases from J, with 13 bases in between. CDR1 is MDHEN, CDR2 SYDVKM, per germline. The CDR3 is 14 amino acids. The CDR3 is CASSFIPIEQPQHF. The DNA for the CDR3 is TGTGCCAGCAGTTTCATCCCTATTGAGCAGCCCCAGCATTTT.

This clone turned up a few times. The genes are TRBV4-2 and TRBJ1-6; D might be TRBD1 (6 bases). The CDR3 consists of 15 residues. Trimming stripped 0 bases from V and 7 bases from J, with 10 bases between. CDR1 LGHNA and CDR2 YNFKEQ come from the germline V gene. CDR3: CASSQDIGGNSPLHF. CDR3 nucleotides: TGTGCCAGCAGCCAAGATATAGGGGGAAATTCACCCCTCCACTTT.

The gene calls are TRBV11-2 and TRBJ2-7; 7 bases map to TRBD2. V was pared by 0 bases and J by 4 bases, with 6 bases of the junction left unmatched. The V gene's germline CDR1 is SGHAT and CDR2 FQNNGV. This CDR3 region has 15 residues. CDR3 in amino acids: CASSLDLERGYEQYF. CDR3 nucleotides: TGTGCCAGCAGCTTAGATCTAGAGCGGGGTTACGAGCAGTACTTC. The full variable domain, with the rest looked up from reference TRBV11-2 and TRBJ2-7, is EAGVAQSPRYKIIEKRQSVAFWCNPISGHATLYWYQQILGQGPKLLIQFQNNGVVDDSQLPKDRFSAERLKGVDSTLKIQPAKLEDSAVYLCASSLDLERGYEQYFGPGTRLTVT.

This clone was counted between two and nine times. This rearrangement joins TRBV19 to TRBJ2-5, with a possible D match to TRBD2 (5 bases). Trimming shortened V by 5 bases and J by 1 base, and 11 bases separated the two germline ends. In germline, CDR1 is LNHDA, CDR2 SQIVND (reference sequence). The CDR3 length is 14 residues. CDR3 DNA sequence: TGTGCCAGTAGTGGACTGGCGGCCCAAGAGACCCAGTACTTC. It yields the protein CASSGLAAQETQYF.